These 27 T cell receptor beta chains share one sample of origin, sequenced in a study of PD-1 blockade in classical Hodgkin lymphoma. Regarding time point: cycle 4 day 1 (C4D1), after five to seven weeks of nivolumab. There was relapse after autologous stem cell transplantation in every patient, and there was variation in brentuximab vedotin exposure. Produced via immunoSEQ multiplex PCR; TCRdb's table is partial and in-frame only. The table lists more than 20,000 clones, about 70% of them singletons. The sequenced sample was peripheral blood mononuclear cells (PBMCs), obtained before the fourth cycle of nivolumab. The receptors originated from a human donor with classical Hodgkin lymphoma.

This chain links TRBV28 with TRBJ2-2; 8 bases align to TRBD2. CDR1 and CDR2 from the germline V gene are MDHEN and SYDVKM. Trimming at V came to 3 bases and at J to 1 base, leaving 16 bases not matched to a gene. The CDR3 loop spans 20 amino acids. CDR3 in amino acids: CASSFPHSGNRRKNTGELFF. CDR3 nucleotide sequence: TGTGCCAGCAGTTTTCCTCATAGCGGGAATCGTCGAAAGAACACCGGGGAGCTGTTTTTT.

The chain employs TRBV28 and TRBJ1-4, with no clear D. V was pared by 0 bases and J by 5 bases, with 10 bases between. Germline CDR1 reads MDHEN; CDR2 reads SYDVKM. There are 15 residues in the CDR3. This CDR3 reads CASSLWKGQNEKLFF. The CDR3 DNA is TGTGCCAGCAGTTTATGGAAGGGCCAGAATGAAAAACTGTTTTTT.

The CDR3 is CASSPRLAGARYNEQFF. The CDR3 DNA follows: TGTGCCAGCAGCCCCCGACTAGCGGGAGCCAGATACAATGAGCAGTTCTTC. This sequence joins TRBV7-2 and TRBJ2-1, with 12 nucleotides matching TRBD2. This CDR3 has 17 residues. CDR1 and CDR2 from the germline V gene are SGHTA and FQGNSA. V lost 5 bases and J lost 4; bases outside the gene matches: 9.

This chain connects TRBV2 to TRBJ1-1; TRBD1 agrees at 7 bases. The CDR3 has 14 amino acids. Germline CDR1 reads SNHLY; CDR2 reads FYNNEI. V shed 6 bases and J 0 bases; nucleotides not matched to a gene: 4. CDR3 DNA: TGTGCCAGCAGGTACAGGGGACTGAACACTGAAGCTTTCTTT. Protein: CASRYRGLNTEAFF.

The gene calls are TRBV7-8 and TRBJ2-4; TRBD1 or TRBD2 may be the D gene (5 bases each). The CDR3 sequence is 16 residues long. The ends were cut back, 5 bases at V and 1 base at J, with 15 bases in the middle. Germline V gene data show CDR1 as SGHVS and CDR2 as FQNEAQ. The CDR3 spells CASSGNRREAKNIQYF. The CDR3 DNA follows: TGTGCCAGCAGCGGTAATCGCAGGGAGGCCAAAAACATTCAGTACTTC.

For the CDR3, the DNA is TGTGCCAGCAGCTTGGTTTTCTCCCCACAGCCGGTCAAGCAGTACTTC. Translation: CASSLVFSPQPVKQYF. V is TRBV5-5 and J is TRBJ2-7; unclear D gene. Germline V lookup: CDR1 SGHKS, CDR2 YYEKEE (reference sequence). The CDR3 sequence is 16 residues long. Trimming cost V 0 bases and J 8 bases, with 21 bases left between them.

V gene TRBV19 combines with J gene TRBJ2-5, with a tentative D call TRBD2 (7 bases). The CDR3 extends over 15 amino acids. V lost 9 bases to trimming and J lost 4 bases, with 21 bases between them. Germline CDR1 reads LNHDA; CDR2 reads SQIVND (reference sequence). The CDR3 is CASQPGRGRAETQYF. CDR3 DNA sequence: TGTGCCAGCCAGCCGGGGCGGGGGCGGGCAGAGACCCAGTACTTC.

This clone came up a few times. The chain combines TRBV6-5 with TRBJ1-6; the D gene is possibly TRBD1 (6 bases). The ends were cut back, 6 bases at V and 7 bases at J, with 10 bases in the middle. The CDR3 runs 13 residues. Germline V gene lookup returns CDR1 MNHEY and CDR2 SVGAGI. In DNA form, the CDR3 reads TGTGCCAGCAGGGGGGGGGCGAATTCACCCCTCCACTTT. This gives the protein CASRGGANSPLHF.

This chain connects TRBV5-5 to TRBJ2-1; 8 bases are shared with TRBD2. V dropped 4 bases and J dropped 4; count of bases not matched to a gene: 7. The CDR3 covers 15 residues. Germline CDR1 SGHKS, CDR2 YYEKEE (reference sequence). The CDR3 sequence is CASSPGASGYNEQFF. The CDR3 region has the DNA TGTGCCAGCAGCCCGGGGGCTAGCGGGTACAATGAGCAGTTCTTC.

The chain uses TRBV5-4 and TRBJ2-7; maybe TRBD1 (5 bases). The CDR3 loop spans 15 amino acids. Germline-derived CDR1 and CDR2 are SGHNT and YYREEE (reference sequence). V was trimmed by 2 bases and J by 5 bases, leaving 17 bases between them. The DNA for the CDR3 is TGTGCCAGCAGCTTCACTGGGCTAGTCAGGGACGAGCAGTACTTC. This sequence encodes CASSFTGLVRDEQYF.

The rearrangement links TRBV7-6 to TRBJ2-7; 7 nucleotides line up with TRBD2. The CDR3 runs 11 residues. Losses at the gene ends were 5 bases for V and 6 bases for J; bases not matched to a gene: 1. Germline assignment: CDR1 SGHVS and CDR2 FNYEAQ. The CDR3 DNA reads as TGTGCCAGCAGCGGGGGGGGCGAGCAGTACTTC. It is translated as CASSGGGEQYF. Looking up the rest from reference TRBV7-6 and TRBJ2-7 gives the full variable domain: GAGVSQSPRYKVTKRGQDVALRCDPISGHVSLYWYRQALGQGPEFLTYFNYEAQQDKSGLPNDRFSAERPEGSISTLTIQRTEQRDSAMYRCASSGGGEQYFGPGTRLTVT.

This rearrangement joins TRBV7-2 to TRBJ1-2; D is uncertain. The length of the CDR3 is 13 residues. Germline V CDR1 and CDR2: SGHTA, FQGNSA. V was trimmed by 3 bases and J by 3 bases, leaving 8 bases between them. Written as DNA, the CDR3 is TGTGCCAGCAGCTTCTCGGCGGACTATGGCTACACCTTC. Translated, it gives CASSFSADYGYTF.

J is TRBJ2-7 and V is TRBV28, with unresolved D. This CDR3 spans 15 amino acids. Germline V gene lookup returns CDR1 MDHEN and CDR2 SYDVKM. V was trimmed by 5 bases and J by 3 bases, leaving 17 bases between them. CDR3 protein: CASSLQTGANYEQYF. As DNA, the CDR3 is TGTGCCAGCAGTCTACAGACTGGAGCCAACTACGAGCAGTACTTC.

This clone was counted only a few times. The chain carries TRBV11-2 and TRBJ2-7, with D tentatively TRBD2 (5 bases). V was cut by 2 bases and J by 5 bases, with 16 bases left in between. Germline V CDR1 and CDR2: SGHAT, FQNNGV. The length of the CDR3 is 15 residues. CDR3 in DNA: TGTGCCAGCAGCTTATTCCACCGTACTAGGGACGAGCAGTACTTC. Translation gives CASSLFHRTRDEQYF.

In this sample, this clone is medium-sized. The chain employs TRBV27 and TRBJ2-7; D ambiguous. V gave up 6 bases and J gave up 0 bases, with 12 bases separating them. There are 14 residues in the CDR3. Germline assignment: CDR1 MNHEY and CDR2 SMNVEV (reference sequence). CDR3 DNA: TGTGCCAGCAGCCCCACTCATAGCTCCTACGAGCAGTACTTC. This translates into CASSPTHSSYEQYF.

The rearrangement links TRBV5-4 to TRBJ1-1; D is perhaps TRBD1 (5 bases). There are 12 residues in the CDR3. V gave up 3 bases and J gave up 5 bases, with 8 bases separating them. Germline V gene data show CDR1 as SGHNT and CDR2 as YYREEE (reference sequence). The CDR3 DNA is TGTGCCAGCAGCTCAGGGAGGACTGAAGCTTTCTTT. Amino acids: CASSSGRTEAFF.

The gene calls are TRBV28 and TRBJ1-2; tentatively, D is TRBD1 (6 bases). The CDR3 runs 16 residues. Trimming left V 6 bases short and J 2 bases short, with 19 bases between. The germline gives CDR1 MDHEN, CDR2 SYDVKM. CDR3: CASSILAGTPNYGYTF. For the CDR3, the DNA is TGTGCCAGCAGCATTCTCGCCGGGACACCAAACTATGGCTACACCTTC.

The sample holds a few counts of this clone. The chain carries TRBV28 and TRBJ2-1, with TRBD2 matching over 7 bases. V was clipped by 2 bases and J by 6 bases; unmatched bases: 13. Looked up from germline, CDR1 is MDHEN and CDR2 is SYDVKM. CDR3 length: 17 amino acids. The CDR3 nucleotides read TGTGCCAGCAGTTTACCCCCTGGCGGGAGTGCTGCCAATGAGCAGTTCTTC. It yields the protein CASSLPPGGSAANEQFF.

The table lists this clone with a few counts. This sequence joins TRBV4-3 and TRBJ2-1, with D maybe TRBD1 (6 bases). The germline V gene encodes CDR1 LGHNA and CDR2 YSLEER. Trimming took 0 bases from V and 2 from J, leaving 8 bases between them. This CDR3 has 15 amino acids. The CDR3 is CASSQDRTAYNEQFF. In DNA, the CDR3 is TGCGCCAGCAGCCAAGACAGGACAGCCTACAATGAGCAGTTCTTC.

The chain recombines TRBV27 with TRBJ2-3; D possibly corresponds to TRBD2 (5 bases). This CDR3 is 13 amino acids long. Between the trimmed V and J ends, which lost 5 bases and 5 bases, there was a span of 11 bases. CDR1 and CDR2 from the germline V gene are MNHEY and SMNVEV (reference sequence). CDR3 residues: CASSGRAGDTQYF. The CDR3 DNA reads as TGTGCCAGCAGTGGTAGGGCGGGAGATACGCAGTATTTT.

V gene TRBV7-8 combines with J gene TRBJ2-7; 7 bases are shared with TRBD2. V lost 5 bases, J lost 5 bases, and 9 bases stayed unmatched. Per germline, CDR1 SGHVS and CDR2 FQNEAQ. This CDR3 is built from 14 residues. CDR3 in DNA: TGTGCCAGCAGCCATCGGACTAGTACCCACGAGCAGTACTTC. Its protein product is CASSHRTSTHEQYF. The full variable domain, rest sourced from reference TRBV7-8 and TRBJ2-7, is GAGVSQSPRYKVAKRGQDVALRCDPISGHVSLFWYQQALGQGPEFLTYFQNEAQLDKSGLPSDRFFAERPEGSVSTLKIQRTQQEDSAVYLCASSHRTSTHEQYFGPGTRLTVT.

CDR3: CASSPGPAGQFF. For the CDR3, the DNA is TGTGCCAGCAGCCCGGGACCCGCGGGGCAGTTCTTC. This chain joins TRBV6-6 and TRBJ2-1; either TRBD1 or TRBD2 may supply D (5 bases each). Trimming shortened V by 6 bases and J by 12 bases, and 15 bases separated the two germline ends. Germline loops: CDR1 MNHNY, CDR2 SVGAGI (reference sequence). The CDR3 contains 12 residues.

This clone was picked up one time. DNA for the CDR3: TGTGCCAGCAGCGTAGGCGGAGGCGCCGGCGCGTTTGTTCATACCATATATTTT. It encodes CASSVGGGAGAFVHTIYF. This sequence joins TRBV9 and TRBJ1-3; D unclear. Trimming removed 0 bases at V and 10 bases at J, with 26 bases between. This CDR3 has 18 amino acids. CDR1 and CDR2 (germline): SGDLS, YYNGEE.

The chain has TRBV7-9 and TRBJ2-7; a possible D gene is TRBD1 (6 bases). The germline V and J ends were trimmed by 1 base and 12 bases, with 10 bases remaining between them. Germline CDR1 is SEHNR and CDR2 is FQNEAQ (reference sequence). CDR3 length: 11 residues. The CDR3 bases are TGTGCCAGCAGCTTAGAAGGGGGAATGTACTTC. This sequence encodes CASSLEGGMYF.

In this sample, this clone turned up a few times. The same CDR3 can be traced to other DNA sequences in this sample. The chain joins TRBV10-3 to TRBJ1-2; TRBD1 matches 7 bases. Germline CDR1 and CDR2: ENHRY and SYGVKD. The length of the CDR3 is 14 residues. Trimming removed 3 bases from V and 5 bases from J; junction bases left unmatched: 6. The CDR3 DNA reads TGTGCCATCAGTGAATCCGGGACAGTTTATGGCTACACCTTC. Its translation is CAISESGTVYGYTF.

The chain carries TRBV15 and TRBJ1-4, with D possibly being TRBD1 (5 bases). The V end lost 2 bases, the J end lost 7 bases, and 14 bases lay between the germline ends. This CDR3 comprises 15 residues. CDR1 and CDR2 (germline): LNHNV, YYDKDF (reference sequence). The CDR3 is CATSRSGEKGEKLFF. DNA of the CDR3: TGTGCCACCAGCAGATCGGGGGAGAAGGGTGAAAAACTGTTTTTT.

Worth noting for this clone: This specimen includes other DNA sequences encoding the same CDR3. The V call is TRBV6-1, the J call TRBJ1-1; D possibly corresponds to TRBD1 (6 bases). CDR1 and CDR2 (germline): MNHNS, SASEGT. CDR3 length: 14 residues. V dropped 6 bases and J dropped 0 bases, with 11 bases sitting between them. CDR3 nucleotide sequence: TGTGCCAGCAGCAGAGACAGGTTGAACACTGAAGCTTTCTTT. Translated, it gives CASSRDRLNTEAFF.